This T cell receptor (beta chain) was documented in a study of beta chain features in type 1 diabetes. Germline CDR1 reads SGHNT; CDR2 reads YYREEE (reference sequence). This CDR3 has 17 amino acids. The V gene lost 4 bases and the J gene lost 4 bases, with 23 bases spanning the gap. Study-wide points: Patients and controls would share equally any PCR tilt toward shorter templates. Moderate but significant shortening of TCRB CDR3s was recorded in all four CD4+ subsets from Type 1 diabetes patients.

Remarks on this clone: What it binds is not known.

Expressed TCRB transcripts were sequenced because the isolated RNA had all been reverse transcribed beforehand. TCRdb's copy holds only in-frame clones and misses some; the assay was immunoSEQ multiplex PCR. Among 250,000 to 350,000 clones listed, about 15% were seen once. This chain connects TRBV5-4 to TRBJ2-5, with D possibly being TRBD2 (6 bases). The sample comprised naive CD4+ T cells from blood. The clonotype comes from a man aged 18-30 years with type 1 diabetes. The chain's CDR3 is CASSRTPRLDVGETQYF. The CDR3, as DNA: TGTGCCAGCAGCCGAACCCCCAGACTAGATGTGGGAGAGACCCAGTACTTC. The full variable domain, in which reference TRBV5-4 and TRBJ2-5 provide the parts outside the CDR3, is ETGVTQSPTHLIKTRGQQVTLRCSSQSGHNTVSWYQQALGQGPQFIFQYYREEENGRGNFPPRFSGLQFPNYSSELNVNALELDDSALYLCASSRTPRLDVGETQYFGPGTRLLVL.